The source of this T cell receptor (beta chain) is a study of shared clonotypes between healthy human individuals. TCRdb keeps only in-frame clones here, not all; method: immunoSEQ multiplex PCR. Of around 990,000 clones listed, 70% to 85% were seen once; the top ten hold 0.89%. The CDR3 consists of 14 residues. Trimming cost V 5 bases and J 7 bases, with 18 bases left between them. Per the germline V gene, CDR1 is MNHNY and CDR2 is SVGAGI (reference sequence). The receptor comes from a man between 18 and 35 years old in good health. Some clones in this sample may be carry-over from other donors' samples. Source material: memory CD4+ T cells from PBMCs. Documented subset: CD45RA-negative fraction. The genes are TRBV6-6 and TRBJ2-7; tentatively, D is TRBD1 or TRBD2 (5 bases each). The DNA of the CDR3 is TGTGCCAGCAGTCTAGGGACGGGTTTGGGGGAGCAGTACTTC. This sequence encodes CASSLGTGLGEQYF.